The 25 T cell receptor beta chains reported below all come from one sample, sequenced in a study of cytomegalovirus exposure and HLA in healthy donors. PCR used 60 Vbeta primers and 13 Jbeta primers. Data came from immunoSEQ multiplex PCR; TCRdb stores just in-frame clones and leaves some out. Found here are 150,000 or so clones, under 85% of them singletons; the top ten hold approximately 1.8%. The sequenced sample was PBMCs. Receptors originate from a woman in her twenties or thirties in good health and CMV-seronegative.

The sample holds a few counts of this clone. This CDR3 reads CASSLAEGAGEQYF. Here the CDR3 DNA reads TGTGCCAGCAGCTTAGCGGAGGGAGCAGGTGAGCAGTACTTC. This chain connects TRBV7-2 to TRBJ2-7, with D possibly matching TRBD2 (6 bases). The germline CDR1 and CDR2 sequences are SGHTA and FQGNSA. V dropped 0 bases and J dropped 7 bases, with 13 bases sitting between them. This CDR3 region has 14 residues.

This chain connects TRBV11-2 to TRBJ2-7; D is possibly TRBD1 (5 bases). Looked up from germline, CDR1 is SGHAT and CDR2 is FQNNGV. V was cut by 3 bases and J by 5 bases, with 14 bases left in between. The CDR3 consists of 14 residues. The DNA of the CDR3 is TGTGCCAGCAGCTTGGGCAGGGTAGAGGACGAGCAGTACTTC. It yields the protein CASSLGRVEDEQYF.

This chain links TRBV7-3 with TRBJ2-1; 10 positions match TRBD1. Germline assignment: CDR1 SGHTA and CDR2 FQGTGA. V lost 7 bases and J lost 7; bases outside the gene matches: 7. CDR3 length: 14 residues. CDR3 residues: CASKPGQGWNEQFF. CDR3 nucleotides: TGTGCCAGCAAACCGGGACAGGGGTGGAATGAGCAGTTCTTC. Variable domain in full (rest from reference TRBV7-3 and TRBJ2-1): GAGVSQTPSNKVTEKGKYVELRCDPISGHTALYWYRQSLGQGPEFLIYFQGTGAADDSGLPNDRFFAVRPEGSVSTLKIQRTERGDSAVYLCASKPGQGWNEQFFGPGTRLTVL.

CDR3: CASTSLGSYEQYF. In DNA form, the CDR3 reads TGTGCCAGCACCTCCCTAGGCTCCTACGAGCAGTACTTC. This chain connects TRBV27 to TRBJ2-7; D uncertain. The CDR3 covers 13 residues. Looked up from germline, CDR1 is MNHEY and CDR2 is SMNVEV (reference sequence). V gave up 7 bases and J gave up 0 bases, with 10 bases separating them.

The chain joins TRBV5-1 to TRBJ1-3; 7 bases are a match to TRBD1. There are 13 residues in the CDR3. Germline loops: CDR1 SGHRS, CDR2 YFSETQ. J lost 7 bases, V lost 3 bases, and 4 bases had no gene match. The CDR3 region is CASSWTGGNTIYF. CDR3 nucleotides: TGCGCCAGCAGCTGGACAGGAGGGAACACCATATATTTT.

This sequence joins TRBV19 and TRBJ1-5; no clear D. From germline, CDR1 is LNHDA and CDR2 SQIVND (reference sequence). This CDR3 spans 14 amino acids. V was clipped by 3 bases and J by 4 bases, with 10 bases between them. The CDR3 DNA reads TGTGCCAGTAGTATGTCGCGCAGGAATCAGCCCCAGCATTTT. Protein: CASSMSRRNQPQHF.

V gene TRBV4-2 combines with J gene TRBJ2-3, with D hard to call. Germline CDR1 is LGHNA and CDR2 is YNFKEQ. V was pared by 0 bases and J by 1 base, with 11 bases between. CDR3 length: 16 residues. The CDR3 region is CASSQEFRVGTDTQYF. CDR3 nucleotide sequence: TGTGCCAGCAGCCAAGAGTTCCGGGTCGGCACAGATACGCAGTATTTT.

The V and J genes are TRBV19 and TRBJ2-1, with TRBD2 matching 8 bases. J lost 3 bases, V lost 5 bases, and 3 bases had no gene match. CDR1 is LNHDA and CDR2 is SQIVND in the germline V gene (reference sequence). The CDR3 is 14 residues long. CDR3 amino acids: CASSLAGFYNEQFF. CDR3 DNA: TGTGCCAGTAGTTTAGCGGGGTTCTACAATGAGCAGTTCTTC.

CDR3 sequence (DNA): TGTGCCAGCAGCCCTAGCCGGTTGACAGGGGGCGTTGGAGAGACCCAGTACTTC. Translated, it gives CASSPSRLTGGVGETQYF. V gene TRBV9 combines with J gene TRBJ2-5; 10 bases agree with TRBD1. Germline trimming cut 4 bases from V and 4 bases from J; bases unmatched to any gene: 16. The CDR3 length is 18 residues. CDR1 is SGDLS and CDR2 is YYNGEE in the germline V gene. The variable domain in full, with the rest retrieved from reference TRBV9 and TRBJ2-5, is DSGVTQTPKHLITATGQRVTLRCSPRSGDLSVYWYQQSLDQGLQFLIQYYNGEERAKGNILERFSAQQFPDLHSELNLSSLELGDSALYFCASSPSRLTGGVGETQYFGPGTRLLVL.

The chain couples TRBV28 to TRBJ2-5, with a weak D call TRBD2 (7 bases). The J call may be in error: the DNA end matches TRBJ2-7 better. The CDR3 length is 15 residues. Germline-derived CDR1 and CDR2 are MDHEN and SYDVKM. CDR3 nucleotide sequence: TGTGCCAGCAGTATCCGCGGGGGCAGCTCCTACGAGCAGTACTTC. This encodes CASSIRGGSSYEQYF.

Here the CDR3 DNA reads TGTGCCTGGAGTGTTGGGGCGAACACTGAAGCTTTCTTT. Translated: CAWSVGANTEAFF. The genes are TRBV30 and TRBJ1-1; weak D call: TRBD1 (5 bases). This CDR3 spans 13 amino acids. V gave up 0 bases and J gave up 1 base, with 6 bases separating them. CDR1 and CDR2 from the germline V gene are GTSNPN and SVGIG (reference sequence).

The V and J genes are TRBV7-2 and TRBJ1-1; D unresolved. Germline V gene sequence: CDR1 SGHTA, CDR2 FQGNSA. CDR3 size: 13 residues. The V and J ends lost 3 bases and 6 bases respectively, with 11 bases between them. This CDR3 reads CASSFRAGAEAFF. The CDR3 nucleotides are TGTGCCAGCAGCTTTAGGGCGGGCGCTGAAGCTTTCTTT.

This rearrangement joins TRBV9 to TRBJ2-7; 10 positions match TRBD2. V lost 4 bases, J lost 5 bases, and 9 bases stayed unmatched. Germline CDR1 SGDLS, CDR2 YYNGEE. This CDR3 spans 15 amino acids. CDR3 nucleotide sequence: TGTGCCAGCAGCTTAAGAGCGGGAGGGTTCGACGAGCAGTACTTC. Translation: CASSLRAGGFDEQYF.

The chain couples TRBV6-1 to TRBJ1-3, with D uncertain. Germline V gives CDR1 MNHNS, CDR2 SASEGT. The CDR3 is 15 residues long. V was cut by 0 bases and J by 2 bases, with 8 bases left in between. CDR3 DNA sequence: TGTGCCAGCAGTGAAGCCACGGGAGCTGGAAACACCATATATTTT. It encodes CASSEATGAGNTIYF.

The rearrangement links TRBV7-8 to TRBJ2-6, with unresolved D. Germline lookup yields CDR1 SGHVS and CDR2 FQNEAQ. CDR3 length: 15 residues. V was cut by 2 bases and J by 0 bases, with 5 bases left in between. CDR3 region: CASSLPVSGANVLTF. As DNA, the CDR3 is TGTGCCAGCAGCTTACCGGTCTCTGGGGCCAACGTCCTGACTTTC.

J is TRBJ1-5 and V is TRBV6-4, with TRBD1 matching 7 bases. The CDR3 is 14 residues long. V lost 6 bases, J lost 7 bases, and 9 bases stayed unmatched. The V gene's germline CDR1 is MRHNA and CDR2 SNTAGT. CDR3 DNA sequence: TGTGCCAGCAGCGCCCAGGGGGATCAACAGCCCCAGCATTTT. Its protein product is CASSAQGDQQPQHF.

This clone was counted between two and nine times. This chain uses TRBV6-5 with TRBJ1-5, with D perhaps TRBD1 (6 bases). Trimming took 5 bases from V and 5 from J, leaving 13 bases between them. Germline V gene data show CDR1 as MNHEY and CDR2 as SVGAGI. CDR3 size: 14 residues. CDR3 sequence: CASSGKGEHQPQHF. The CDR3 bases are TGTGCCAGCAGTGGGAAGGGGGAGCATCAGCCCCAGCATTTT.

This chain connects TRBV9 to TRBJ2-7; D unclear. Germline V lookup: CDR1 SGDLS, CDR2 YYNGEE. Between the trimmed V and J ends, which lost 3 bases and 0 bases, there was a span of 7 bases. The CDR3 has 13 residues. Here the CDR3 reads CASSEDTSYEQYF. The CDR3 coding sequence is TGTGCCAGCAGCGAAGACACCTCCTACGAGCAGTACTTC.

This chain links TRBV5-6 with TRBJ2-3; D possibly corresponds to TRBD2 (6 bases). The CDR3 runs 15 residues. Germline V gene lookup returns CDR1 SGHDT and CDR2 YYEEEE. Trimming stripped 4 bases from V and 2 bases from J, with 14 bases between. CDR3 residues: CASSPRLGSTDTQYF. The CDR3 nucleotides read TGTGCCAGCAGCCCTAGACTAGGGTCCACAGATACGCAGTATTTT.

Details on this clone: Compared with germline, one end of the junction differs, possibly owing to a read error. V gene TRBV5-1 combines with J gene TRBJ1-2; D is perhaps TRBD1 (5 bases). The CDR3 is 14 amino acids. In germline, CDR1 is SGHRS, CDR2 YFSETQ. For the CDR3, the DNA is TGCGCCAGCAGCCCCCAGACAGTTAACTATGGCTACCCCTTC. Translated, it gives CASSPQTVNYGYPF.

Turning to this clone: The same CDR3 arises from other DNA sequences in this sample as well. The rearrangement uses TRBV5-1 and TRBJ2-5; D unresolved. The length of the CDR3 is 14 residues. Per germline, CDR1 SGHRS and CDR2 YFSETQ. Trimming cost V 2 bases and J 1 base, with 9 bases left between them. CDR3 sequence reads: CASSFSAVQETQYF. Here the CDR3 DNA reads TGCGCCAGCAGCTTTTCCGCAGTCCAAGAGACCCAGTACTTC.

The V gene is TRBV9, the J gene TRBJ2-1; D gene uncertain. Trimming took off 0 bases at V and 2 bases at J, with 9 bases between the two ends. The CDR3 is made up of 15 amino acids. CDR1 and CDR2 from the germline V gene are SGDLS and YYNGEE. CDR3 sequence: CASSVDLSPYNEQFF. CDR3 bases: TGTGCCAGCAGCGTAGACTTAAGCCCCTACAATGAGCAGTTCTTC.

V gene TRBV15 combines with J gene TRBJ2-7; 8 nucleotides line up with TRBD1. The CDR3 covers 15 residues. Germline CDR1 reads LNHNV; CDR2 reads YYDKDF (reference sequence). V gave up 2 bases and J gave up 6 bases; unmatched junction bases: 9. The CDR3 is CATSRRRQGSSEQYF. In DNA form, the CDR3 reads TGTGCCACCAGCAGACGAAGACAGGGGTCTAGCGAGCAGTACTTC.

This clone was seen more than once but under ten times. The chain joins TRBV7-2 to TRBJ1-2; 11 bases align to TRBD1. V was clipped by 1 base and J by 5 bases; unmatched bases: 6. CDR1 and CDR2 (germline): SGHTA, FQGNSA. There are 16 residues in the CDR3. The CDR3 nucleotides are TGTGCCAGCAGCTTAGTTGGCGGACAGGGGGCTTATGGCTACACCTTC. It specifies CASSLVGGQGAYGYTF.

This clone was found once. CDR3 nucleotides: TGTGCCAGCAGTCCCTCCTCAGGGGACAAGGGCACAGATACGCAGTATTTT. Protein sequence: CASSPSSGDKGTDTQYF. V is TRBV27 and J is TRBJ2-3; TRBD1 might be the D (6 bases). In germline, CDR1 is MNHEY, CDR2 SMNVEV (reference sequence). This CDR3 comprises 17 residues. Trimming took 5 bases from V and 1 from J, leaving 19 bases between them.